This section outlines one T cell receptor beta chain sequence together with its context. Antigen unknown. Described time point: cycle 4 day 1 (C4D1), after 6 weeks of nivolumab. No patient escaped relapse after autologous stem cell transplantation, and brentuximab vedotin exposure varied. Clones were sequenced by immunoSEQ multiplex PCR, and TCRdb holds only the in-frame ones, with some missing. Of about 64,000 clones listed, approximately 94% are singletons. Germline loops: CDR1 SGHDT, CDR2 YYEEEE. V was cut by 2 bases and J by 8 bases, with 10 bases left in between. This CDR3 is built from 12 residues. The record originates from a study of PD-1 blockade in classical Hodgkin lymphoma. Overall study results and limits: Diversity similar to that of newly diagnosed patients was seen at baseline in complete responders.

This TCR derives from a human donor with classical Hodgkin lymphoma. The sequencing used peripheral blood mononuclear cells (PBMCs), collected before the fourth cycle of nivolumab. This chain uses TRBV5-6 with TRBJ1-2; D uncertain. The CDR3 loop reads CASSFVDGGYTF. The CDR3 DNA sequence: TGTGCCAGCAGCTTCGTTGATGGCGGCTACACCTTC. The complete variable domain, with remaining parts taken from reference TRBV5-6 and TRBJ1-2, reads DAGVTQSPTHLIKTRGQQVTLRCSPKSGHDTVSWYQQALGQGPQFIFQYYEEEERQRGNFPDRFSGHQFPNYSSELNVNALLLGDSALYLCASSFVDGGYTFGSGTRLTVV.